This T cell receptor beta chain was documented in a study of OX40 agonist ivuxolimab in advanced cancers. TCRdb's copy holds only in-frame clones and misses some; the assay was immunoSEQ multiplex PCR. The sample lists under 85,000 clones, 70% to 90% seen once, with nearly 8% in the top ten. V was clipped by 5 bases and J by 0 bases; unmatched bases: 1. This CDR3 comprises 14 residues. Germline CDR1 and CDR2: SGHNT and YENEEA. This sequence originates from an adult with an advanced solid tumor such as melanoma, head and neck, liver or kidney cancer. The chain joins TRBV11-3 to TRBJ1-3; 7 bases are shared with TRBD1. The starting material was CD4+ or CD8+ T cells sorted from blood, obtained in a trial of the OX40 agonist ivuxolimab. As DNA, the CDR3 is TGTGCCAGCAGCCGGACAGGCTCTGGAAACACCATATATTTT. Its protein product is CASSRTGSGNTIYF.